This record covers a single T cell receptor (beta chain). This sample was taken from a study of blood T cell repertoires in COVID-19. Study as a whole: T cells, B-cell-depleted T cells, or PBMCs supplied cDNA or gDNA.

This table comes from immunoSEQ multiplex PCR, and its TCRdb copy is limited to in-frame clones, with some not included. The sample shows around 220,000 clones, about 84% of them seen only once. Germline V gene lookup returns CDR1 GTSNPN and CDR2 SVGIG (reference sequence). CDR3 length equals 12 residues. V lost 5 bases, J lost 6 bases, and 5 bases stayed unmatched. In terms of age and location, participants ranged from roughly 18 to 90 years and lived in roughly 22 US areas. Self-reported history from a screening survey and questionnaire set each donor's cohort. The receptor was derived from a middle-aged woman with acute COVID-19. The sequenced material came from PBMCs or T cells enriched from blood (not recorded which). V gene TRBV30 combines with J gene TRBJ2-3, with 7 bases identical to TRBD1. CDR3 sequence reads: CAWGTVLDTQYF. In DNA form, the CDR3 reads TGTGCCTGGGGGACAGTGTTGGATACGCAGTATTTT.